This T cell receptor beta chain was profiled in a study of blood T cell repertoires in COVID-19. Study-wide context: Acute and convalescent COVID-19 specimens originated in the United States, Italy and Spain. The cDNA or gDNA used as material had been derived from T cells, B-cell-depleted T cells, or PBMCs.

This clone was detected only once. Germline loops: CDR1 SGHRS, CDR2 YFSETQ. V was clipped by 0 bases and J by 5 bases; unmatched bases: 10. CDR3 length equals 17 residues. In the original analysis: Reference gene primer amplification yielded estimated nucleated cell counts. Data came from immunoSEQ multiplex PCR; TCRdb stores just in-frame clones and leaves some out. The V and J calls and clone size were taken over from that table, and D and trimming were inferred from the DNA. The sample records 150,000 to 200,000 clones, 89% being singletons. This rearrangement joins TRBV5-1 to TRBJ2-3, with 9 bases matching TRBD2. This TCR derives from a man aged 40-55 years with acute or convalescent COVID-19. The sequenced sample consisted of peripheral blood. The DNA of the CDR3 is TGCGCCAGCAGCTTGGCCCTCCAGCGGGGGGCTGGAGATACGCAGTATTTT. It encodes CASSLALQRGAGDTQYF.